Each of the 24 T cell receptor beta chains below was sequenced from the same sample in a study of cytomegalovirus exposure and HLA in healthy donors. In the PCR, 60 Vbeta and 13 Jbeta primers were used. The table came from immunoSEQ multiplex PCR; TCRdb's copy has only in-frame clones and leaves some out. The data hold about 240,000 clones, with roughly 82% observed a single time. The sample taken for sequencing was PBMCs. These receptors were obtained from a middle-aged woman in good health and CMV-seropositive.

The chain links TRBV19 to TRBJ2-2; TRBD1 aligns across 8 bases. Germline V gene sequence: CDR1 LNHDA, CDR2 SQIVND (reference sequence). V was pared by 11 bases and J by 5 bases, with 7 bases of the junction left unmatched. The CDR3 has 13 amino acids. CDR3 sequence: CALRTGRTGELFF. In DNA form, the CDR3 reads TGTGCCTTGAGGACAGGGAGGACCGGGGAGCTGTTTTTT. The full variable domain, with the rest looked up from reference TRBV19 and TRBJ2-2, is DGGITQSPKYLFRKEGQNVTLSCEQNLNHDAMYWYRQDPGQGLRLIYYSQIVNDFQKGDIAEGYSVSREKKESFPLTVTSAQKNPTAFYLCALRTGRTGELFFGEGSRLTVL.

The chain recombines TRBV7-2 with TRBJ1-2; the match to TRBD1 covers 7 bases. This CDR3 comprises 14 residues. Trimming took 3 bases from V and 6 from J; bases not matched to a gene: 7. Germline V gives CDR1 SGHTA, CDR2 FQGNSA. CDR3 loop: CASSFDRVVNGYTF. In nucleotides, the CDR3 is TGTGCCAGCAGCTTTGACAGGGTGGTTAATGGCTACACCTTC.

The chain combines TRBV11-2 with TRBJ2-1; maybe TRBD2 (6 bases). Germline lookup yields CDR1 SGHAT and CDR2 FQNNGV. V shed 1 base and J shed 5 bases, with 12 bases lying between them. The CDR3 is 15 residues long. This CDR3 is CASSLVRTTNNEQFF. CDR3 sequence (DNA): TGTGCCAGCAGCTTAGTGAGGACTACAAACAATGAGCAGTTCTTC.

CDR3 residues: CASSLEESSSGNTIYF. CDR3 in DNA: TGTGCCAGCAGCTTAGAGGAGAGCAGCTCTGGAAACACCATATATTTT. The V call is TRBV7-9, the J call TRBJ1-3; D gene ambiguous. Germline CDR1 reads SEHNR; CDR2 reads FQNEAQ (reference sequence). This CDR3 has 16 amino acids. V was cut by 1 base and J by 0 bases, with 10 bases left in between.

The chain has TRBV6-1 and TRBJ1-1; 8 positions match TRBD1. Trimming cost V 7 bases and J 3 bases; bases outside gene matches: 4. The CDR3 spans 13 residues. The germline gives CDR1 MNHNS, CDR2 SASEGT. Written as DNA, the CDR3 is TGTGCCAGCACCAGGGGGCTTTACACTGAAGCTTTCTTT. This codes for CASTRGLYTEAFF.

This chain joins TRBV6-5 and TRBJ1-2; tentative D call: TRBD1 (5 bases). The CDR3 length is 14 residues. Per the germline V gene, CDR1 is MNHEY and CDR2 is SVGAGI. Between the trimmed V and J ends, which lost 6 bases and 2 bases, there was a span of 13 bases. The CDR3, as DNA: TGTGCCAGCAGCCCCAGGGTAGCCAACTATGGCTACACCTTC. This gives the protein CASSPRVANYGYTF.

The chain links TRBV6-6 to TRBJ1-5; TRBD1 agrees at 7 bases. This CDR3 spans 13 amino acids. Trimming at V came to 5 bases and at J to 7 bases, leaving 5 bases not matched to a gene. From germline, CDR1 is MNHNY and CDR2 SVGAGI (reference sequence). CDR3 coding DNA: TGTGCCAGCAGTGGACAGGAATGGCAGCCCCAGCATTTT. Translating gives CASSGQEWQPQHF.

This rearrangement joins TRBV7-2 to TRBJ2-7, with TRBD1 matching 9 bases. The junction had 8 bases not matched to a gene; V was cut back by 5 bases and J by 6 bases. This CDR3 has 14 amino acids. Germline assignment: CDR1 SGHTA and CDR2 FQGNSA. CDR3 loop: CASSLGTGPFEQYF. The CDR3 DNA sequence: TGTGCCAGCAGCCTGGGGACAGGGCCCTTCGAGCAGTACTTC.

The V gene is TRBV6-5, the J gene TRBJ2-3; TRBD1 is a possible D gene (5 bases). V was shortened by 0 bases and J by 7 bases, with 11 bases between the two germline ends. CDR1 and CDR2 (germline): MNHEY, SVGAGI. The CDR3 consists of 14 residues. The DNA for the CDR3 is TGTGCCAGCAGTTACTCTACAGGACATAATACGCAGTATTTT. Translated: CASSYSTGHNTQYF.

This clone has only one observation. The chain is built from TRBV4-2 and TRBJ2-6; unclear D gene. V dropped 0 bases and J dropped 4 bases, with 13 bases sitting between them. The CDR3 totals 17 residues. Germline V gene sequence: CDR1 LGHNA, CDR2 YNFKEQ. In nucleotides, the CDR3 is TGTGCCAGCAGCCAAGATATAAGCCCATCGGGGGCCAACGTCCTGACTTTC. It encodes CASSQDISPSGANVLTF.

This sequence joins TRBV7-6 and TRBJ1-3; weak D call: TRBD1 (5 bases). Looked up from germline, CDR1 is SGHVS and CDR2 is FNYEAQ. The CDR3 consists of 14 residues. V was shortened by 0 bases and J by 4 bases, with 7 bases between the two germline ends. The CDR3 protein is CASSLAGPGNTIYF. CDR3 sequence (DNA): TGTGCCAGCAGCTTAGCGGGGCCCGGAAACACCATATATTTT.

There are a few counts of this clone. CDR3 nucleotide sequence: TGTGCCAGCTCGACAGGCAGCTCTGGAAACACCATATATTTT. Translation gives CASSTGSSGNTIYF. V and J are TRBV19 and TRBJ1-3; perhaps TRBD1 as D (6 bases). Trimming took off 9 bases at V and 0 bases at J, with 12 bases between the two ends. The CDR3 runs 14 residues. The germline V gene encodes CDR1 LNHDA and CDR2 SQIVND (reference sequence).

The rearrangement links TRBV27 to TRBJ1-1, with 11 bases identical to TRBD1. Trimming removed 4 bases from V and 5 bases from J; junction bases left unmatched: 6. The germline CDR1 and CDR2 sequences are MNHEY and SMNVEV (reference sequence). The CDR3 consists of 15 residues. The CDR3 nucleotides read TGTGCCAGCAGTTGGTACCGGGACAGGGGGACTGAAGCTTTCTTT. Translating gives CASSWYRDRGTEAFF.

CDR3 in DNA: TGTGCCAGCAGCGAGAATCCGGAGACCCAGTACTTC. Encoded protein: CASSENPETQYF. This chain connects TRBV5-4 to TRBJ2-5; D not certain. The CDR3 has 12 residues. CDR1 and CDR2 from the germline V gene are SGHNT and YYREEE (reference sequence). V was shortened by 4 bases and J by 5 bases, with 9 bases between the two germline ends. The full variable domain, completed using reference TRBV5-4 and TRBJ2-5, is ETGVTQSPTHLIKTRGQQVTLRCSSQSGHNTVSWYQQALGQGPQFIFQYYREEENGRGNFPPRFSGLQFPNYSSELNVNALELDDSALYLCASSENPETQYFGPGTRLLVL.

The chain is built from TRBV29-1 and TRBJ1-6, with 8 positions matching TRBD1. J gave up 6 bases and V 5 bases, and 3 bases lay outside the gene matches. Germline V lookup: CDR1 SQVTM, CDR2 ANQGSEA. This CDR3 is built from 13 residues. CDR3 coding DNA: TGCAGCGTTTCACAGGGGGGTAATTCACCCCTCCACTTT. Its protein product is CSVSQGGNSPLHF. Full variable domain (rest looked up from reference TRBV29-1 and TRBJ1-6): SAVISQKPSRDICQRGTSLTIQCQVDSQVTMMFWYRQQPGQSLTLIATANQGSEATYESGFVIDKFPISRPNLTFSTLTVSNMSPEDSSIYLCSVSQGGNSPLHFGNGTRLTVT.

V gene TRBV10-3 combines with J gene TRBJ2-7; D is possibly TRBD2 (6 bases). The germline V gene has CDR1 ENHRY and CDR2 SYGVKD. Trimming removed 3 bases at V and 3 bases at J, with 15 bases between. The CDR3 contains 15 residues. CDR3 DNA: TGTGCCATCAGTGAAGGAAGGCAGGGACTCTACGAGCAGTACTTC. Encoded protein: CAISEGRQGLYEQYF.

This clone was found once. The chain carries TRBV9 and TRBJ2-7, with TRBD2 identical over 13 bases. This CDR3 comprises 15 residues. From germline, CDR1 is SGDLS and CDR2 YYNGEE. V was pared by 3 bases and J by 4 bases, with 4 bases of the junction left unmatched. The CDR3 loop is CASSAGLAGDYEQYF. The CDR3 DNA sequence: TGTGCCAGCAGCGCCGGACTAGCGGGAGATTACGAGCAGTACTTC.

V gene TRBV12-5 combines with J gene TRBJ1-2; D is perhaps TRBD1 (5 bases). The CDR3 is 13 residues long. Germline-derived CDR1 and CDR2 are LGHNT and FRNRAP. V was shortened by 2 bases and J by 6 bases, with 10 bases between the two germline ends. The CDR3 protein is CASGLLGGDGYTF. Here the CDR3 DNA reads TGTGCTAGTGGTTTGTTGGGGGGTGATGGCTACACCTTC.

The J gene is TRBJ2-7, the V gene TRBV27; tentative D call: TRBD1 (6 bases). Trimming shortened V by 3 bases and J by 4 bases, and 16 bases separated the two germline ends. Germline V gives CDR1 MNHEY, CDR2 SMNVEV (reference sequence). This CDR3 has 15 residues. CDR3 nucleotides: TGTGCCAGCAGTTTCCCAGGGGCGCGCTTTTACGAGCAGTACTTC. It is translated as CASSFPGARFYEQYF.

This chain connects TRBV27 to TRBJ2-4; TRBD1 aligns across 7 bases. CDR1 and CDR2 from the germline V gene are MNHEY and SMNVEV (reference sequence). This CDR3 is built from 14 residues. V dropped 6 bases and J dropped 1; count of bases not matched to a gene: 3. The CDR3 reads CASRRGGAKNIQYF. The CDR3 coding sequence is TGTGCCAGCAGGAGAGGGGGCGCCAAAAACATTCAGTACTTC.

This clone occurred a few times. The V gene is TRBV5-8, the J gene TRBJ1-4; 7 nucleotides line up with TRBD1. CDR1 SGHTS and CDR2 YDEGEE come from the germline V gene. The length of the CDR3 is 15 residues. V shed 2 bases and J 3 bases; nucleotides not matched to a gene: 4. The CDR3 nucleotides are TGTGCCAGCAGCTTCCGGGACAGCTCTAATGAAAAACTGTTTTTT. Its protein product is CASSFRDSSNEKLFF.

The chain has TRBV15 and TRBJ2-1, with 8 nucleotides matching TRBD2. Germline V CDR1 and CDR2: LNHNV, YYDKDF (reference sequence). The CDR3 is 15 residues long. After removal of 7 bases from V and 3 bases from J, the junction contained 8 bases not matched to a gene. As DNA, the CDR3 is TGTGCCACCATGGACGCGGGAGGTCACTACAATGAGCAGTTCTTC. This sequence encodes CATMDAGGHYNEQFF. Together with reference TRBV15 and TRBJ2-1, the CDR3 gives the full variable domain: DAMVIQNPRYQVTQFGKPVTLSCSQTLNHNVMYWYQQKSSQAPKLLFHYYDKDFNNEADTPDNFQSRRPNTSFCFLDIRSPGLGDTAMYLCATMDAGGHYNEQFFGPGTRLTVL.

This clone has just a few counts. The chain links TRBV5-5 to TRBJ1-4; TRBD1 aligns across 7 bases. The V and J ends lost 4 bases and 8 bases, in that order; junction bases with no gene match: 14. Germline V gene sequence: CDR1 SGHKS, CDR2 YYEKEE (reference sequence). This CDR3 comprises 16 residues. CDR3 loop: CASSLQRQGGGEKLFF. In DNA, the CDR3 is TGTGCCAGCAGCCTCCAGAGACAGGGCGGTGGAGAAAAACTGTTTTTT.

The CDR3 here is CASSLFREGRNTEAFF. CDR3 in DNA: TGCGCCAGCAGCCTATTTCGGGAGGGTAGGAACACTGAAGCTTTCTTT. The chain has TRBV10-1 and TRBJ1-1; D unclear. This CDR3 has 16 amino acids. The ends were cut back, 6 bases at V and 1 base at J, with 18 bases in the middle. CDR1 is WNHNN, CDR2 SYGVQD, per germline (reference sequence).